This T cell receptor beta chain was retrieved from a study of blood T cell repertoires in COVID-19. The germline V gene encodes CDR1 LNHDA and CDR2 SQIVND (reference sequence). Deletions cut 5 bases from V and 2 bases from J, with 12 bases between. This CDR3 has 14 residues. This table comes from immunoSEQ multiplex PCR, and its TCRdb copy is limited to in-frame clones, with some not included. The data hold approximately 84,000 clones, with approximately 80% observed a single time. The sequence derives from a human donor in a cohort sampled during active COVID-19. Sample: peripheral blood. The chain has TRBV19 and TRBJ2-5; D ambiguous. The CDR3 loop reads CASSSQTTQETQYF. For the CDR3, the DNA is TGTGCCAGTAGTTCCCAGACGACACAAGAGACCCAGTACTTC.